The rows below give T cell receptor beta chains drawn from one sample of a study of blood T cell repertoires in COVID-19. Libraries were prepared by immunoSEQ multiplex PCR; TCRdb keeps only in-frame clonotypes and omits some of them. Of 200,000 or so clones listed, 84% were seen once; the top ten hold about 5.1%. Sequenced input: peripheral blood. These receptors were taken from a woman in her seventies with active or convalescent COVID-19. Both conserved end residues are part of each CDR3. The D gene is left open where the match is weak. Some rows have no size entry. The others give once, few or many, or a class for an expanded clone.

clone size,V gene,J gene,D gene,CDR3 protein
-,TRBV5-4,TRBJ2-7,TRBD1,CASSKDRGAYEQYF
-,TRBV3-1/TRBV3-2,TRBJ1-6,-,CASSPRVNNSPLHF
-,TRBV19,TRBJ2-2,TRBD2,CASRGTSHGELFF
once,TRBV4-1,TRBJ1-1,-,CASSQGPLRGNTEAFF
-,TRBV3-1/TRBV3-2,TRBJ2-5,TRBD2,CASSQGLAGGETQYF
few,TRBV5-6,TRBJ1-3,TRBD1,CASSLTGAGNTIYF
-,TRBV27,TRBJ1-2,-,CASKHGGHGYTF
-,TRBV2,TRBJ2-3,TRBD2,CASSEGREYPDTQYF
-,TRBV9,TRBJ2-3,-,CASSAVTDTQYF
-,TRBV11-2,TRBJ2-2,-,CASSLAGADFGELFF
once,TRBV19,TRBJ1-1,-,CASILSEGTEAFF
once,TRBV18,TRBJ2-2,TRBD1,CASSRGQSPGELFF
many,TRBV10-3,TRBJ2-7,-,CAISDGWRSSYEQYF
-,TRBV12-5,TRBJ2-7,-,CASGPSFEGSGWYEQYF
-,TRBV18,TRBJ2-1,TRBD2,CASSPRLAGDYNEQFF
-,TRBV9,TRBJ2-3,-,CASSVTFLPADTQYF
-,TRBV14,TRBJ2-2,TRBD2,CASSRGLAGTGELFF
-,TRBV7-9,TRBJ2-1,TRBD1,CASSSWTGINEQFF
-,TRBV11-3,TRBJ2-2,TRBD2,CASSGTSGSTGELFF
-,TRBV12-3/TRBV12-4,TRBJ1-2,-,CASSFPSGYGYTF
-,TRBV19,TRBJ2-7,TRBD1,CASSIQGAGEQYF
-,TRBV5-1,TRBJ2-7,TRBD2,CASSLELAGVGEQYF
-,TRBV13,TRBJ2-7,TRBD2,CASSLWGEGHYEQYF
-,TRBV3-1/TRBV3-2,TRBJ1-2,TRBD1,CASRTQGAIHGYTF
few,TRBV5-4,TRBJ1-1,TRBD1,CASSLDGGGLTEAFF
-,TRBV5-1,TRBJ2-3,-,CASSLGVQQGTDTQYF
-,TRBV7-9,TRBJ1-1,TRBD1,CASSFRDRVTEAFF